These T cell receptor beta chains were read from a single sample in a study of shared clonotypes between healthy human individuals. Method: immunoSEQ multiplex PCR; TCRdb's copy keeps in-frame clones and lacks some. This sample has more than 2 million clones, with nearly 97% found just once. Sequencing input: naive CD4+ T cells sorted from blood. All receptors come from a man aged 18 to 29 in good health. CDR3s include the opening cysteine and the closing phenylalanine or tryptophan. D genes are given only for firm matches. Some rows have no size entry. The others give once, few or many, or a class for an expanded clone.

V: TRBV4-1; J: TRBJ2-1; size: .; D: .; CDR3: CASSHNLFRQFF; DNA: TGCGCCAGCAGCCATAATCTCTTTCGGCAGTTCTTC
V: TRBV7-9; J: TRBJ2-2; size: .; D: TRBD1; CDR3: CASSFGQGRSGELFF; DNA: TGTGCCAGCAGCTTTGGACAGGGTCGGTCCGGGGAGCTGTTTTTT
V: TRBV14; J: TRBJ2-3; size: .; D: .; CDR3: CASSRGIELLYTDTQYF; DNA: TGTGCCAGCAGCCGGGGAATAGAACTACTATACACAGATACGCAGTATTTT
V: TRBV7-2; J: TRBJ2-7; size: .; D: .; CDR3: CASSLQGGLTYEQYF; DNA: TGTGCCAGCAGCTTACAGGGGGGACTAACCTACGAGCAGTACTTC
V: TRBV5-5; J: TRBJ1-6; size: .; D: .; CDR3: CASSLANSPLHF; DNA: TGTGCCAGCAGCTTGGCAAATTCACCCCTCCACTTT
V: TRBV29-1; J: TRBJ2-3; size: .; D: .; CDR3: CSVGGRSTDTQYF; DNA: TGCAGCGTTGGGGGGCGAAGCACAGATACGCAGTATTTT
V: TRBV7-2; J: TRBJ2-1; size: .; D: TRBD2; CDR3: CASRLTGGAYNEQFF; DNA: TGTGCCAGCCGGCTTACCGGGGGGGCCTACAATGAGCAGTTCTTC
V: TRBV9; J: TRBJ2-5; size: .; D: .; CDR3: CASSAGLVQETQYF; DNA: TGTGCCAGCAGCGCGGGACTCGTCCAAGAGACCCAGTACTTC
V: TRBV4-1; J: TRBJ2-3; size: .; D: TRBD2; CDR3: CASSLSGVSSTDTQYF; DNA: TGCGCCAGCAGCTTAAGCGGGGTGTCTAGCACAGATACGCAGTATTTT
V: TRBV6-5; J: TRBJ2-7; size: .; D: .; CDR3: CASRTGVTAEQYF; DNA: TGTGCCAGCAGAACCGGGGTCACGGCCGAGCAGTACTTC
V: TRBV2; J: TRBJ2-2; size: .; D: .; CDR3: CASTRQLGVSGELFF; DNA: TGTGCCAGCACCCGGCAGCTGGGGGTTTCCGGGGAGCTGTTTTTT
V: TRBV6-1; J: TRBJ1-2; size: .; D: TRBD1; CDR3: CASSRQGIDYGYTF; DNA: TGTGCCAGCAGTCGACAGGGCATCGACTATGGCTACACCTTC
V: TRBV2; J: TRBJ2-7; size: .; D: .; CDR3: CASNGVGTYEQYF; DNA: TGTGCCAGCAATGGGGTCGGGACCTACGAGCAGTACTTC
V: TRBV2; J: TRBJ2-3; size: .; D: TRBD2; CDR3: CASSALSGAAGDTQYF; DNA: TGTGCCAGCAGTGCACTTAGCGGGGCCGCGGGGGATACGCAGTATTTT
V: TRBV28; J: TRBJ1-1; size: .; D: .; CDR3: CASSFPVNTEAFF; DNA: TGTGCCAGCAGTTTTCCCGTGAACACTGAAGCTTTCTTT
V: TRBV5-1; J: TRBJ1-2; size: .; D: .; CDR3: CASLGEPIYGYTF; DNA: TGCGCCAGCTTGGGGGAGCCGATCTATGGCTACACCTTC
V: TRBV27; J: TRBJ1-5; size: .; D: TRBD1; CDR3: CASGTGGYSNQPQHF; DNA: TGTGCCAGCGGCACAGGGGGATATAGCAATCAGCCCCAGCATTTT
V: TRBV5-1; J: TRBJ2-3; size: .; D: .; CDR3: CASSPEGLLKADTQYF; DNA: TGCGCCAGCAGCCCAGAGGGACTTCTAAAAGCAGATACGCAGTATTTT
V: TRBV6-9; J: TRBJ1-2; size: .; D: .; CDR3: CASILASCGYTF; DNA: TGTGCCAGCATTCTGGCCTCCTGTGGCTACACCTTC
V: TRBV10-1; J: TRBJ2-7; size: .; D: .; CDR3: CASSECEQYF; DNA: TGCGCCAGCAGTGAGTGCGAGCAGTACTTC
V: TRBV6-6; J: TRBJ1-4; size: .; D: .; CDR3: CASSYSITPNEKLFF; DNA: TGTGCCAGCAGTTACTCGATCACACCCAATGAAAAACTGTTTTTT
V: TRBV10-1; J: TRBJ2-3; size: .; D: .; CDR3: CASSESIRTDTQYF; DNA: TGCGCCAGCAGTGAGTCCATCCGCACAGATACGCAGTATTTT
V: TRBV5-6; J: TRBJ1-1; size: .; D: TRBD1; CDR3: CASSSTRTGVYTEAFF; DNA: TGTGCCAGCAGCTCCACCCGGACAGGGGTTTACACTGAAGCTTTCTTT
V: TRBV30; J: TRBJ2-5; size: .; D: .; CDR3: CAWSVLGSPRTQYF; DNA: TGTGCCTGGAGTGTACTGGGAAGTCCGCGGACCCAGTACTTC
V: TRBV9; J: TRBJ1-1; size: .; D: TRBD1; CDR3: CASSVEGTGGLAFF; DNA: TGTGCCAGCAGCGTAGAAGGGACAGGGGGCTTGGCTTTCTTT
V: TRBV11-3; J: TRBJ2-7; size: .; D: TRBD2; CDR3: CASSLDRGTSGGEQYF; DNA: TGTGCCAGCAGCTTAGATCGTGGGACTAGCGGCGGCGAGCAGTACTTC
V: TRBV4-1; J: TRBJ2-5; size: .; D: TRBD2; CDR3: CASSQPSGPQYF; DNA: TGCGCCAGCAGCCAACCTAGCGGTCCCCAGTACTTC
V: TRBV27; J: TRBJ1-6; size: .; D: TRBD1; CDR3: CASSLNTGGRSPLHF; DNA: TGTGCCAGCAGTTTAAATACAGGGGGTCGGTCACCCCTCCACTTT
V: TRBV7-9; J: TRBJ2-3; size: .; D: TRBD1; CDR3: CASSTWGQGDADTQYF; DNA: TGTGCCAGCAGCACCTGGGGACAGGGGGACGCAGATACGCAGTATTTT
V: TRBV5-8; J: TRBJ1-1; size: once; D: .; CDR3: CASSLVDLRVNTEAFF; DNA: TGTGCCAGCAGCTTGGTTGATCTCAGGGTGAACACTGAAGCTTTCTTT
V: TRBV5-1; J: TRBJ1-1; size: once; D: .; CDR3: CASSLAGDSTEAFF; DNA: TGCGCCAGCAGCTTGGCGGGGGATAGCACTGAAGCTTTCTTT